Listed here are 13 T cell receptor beta chains from one sample, sequenced in a study of cytomegalovirus exposure and HLA in healthy donors. Both 60 Vbeta primers and 13 Jbeta primers went into the PCR. Sequencing was performed with immunoSEQ multiplex PCR; in TCRdb, only in-frame clones are kept and a portion is missing. The repertoire consists of roughly 170,000 clones, with roughly 80% occurring once and the leading ten covering roughly 5.2%. The sample comprised PBMCs. The receptors shown here come from a man in his late teens or twenties in good health and CMV-seronegative.

J is TRBJ2-7 and V is TRBV14, with 10 nucleotides matching TRBD2. The CDR3 sequence is 19 residues long. The germline gives CDR1 SGHDN, CDR2 FVKESK. V dropped 0 bases and J dropped 0; count of bases not matched to a gene: 11. The chain's CDR3 is CASSQEIGTSGISSYEQYF. CDR3 in DNA: TGTGCCAGCAGCCAAGAAATCGGAACTAGCGGGATTAGCTCCTACGAGCAGTACTTC.

This clone was detected a few times. This rearrangement joins TRBV5-1 to TRBJ2-1, with 7 bases identical to TRBD1. This CDR3 has 14 residues. Germline-derived CDR1 and CDR2 are SGHRS and YFSETQ. V trimming: 0 bases; J trimming: 5 bases; junction bases outside the gene matches: 2. CDR3 loop: CASSLGQGNNEQFF. Here the CDR3 DNA reads TGCGCCAGCAGCTTGGGACAGGGTAACAATGAGCAGTTCTTC.

The V gene is TRBV7-2, the J gene TRBJ1-1; 9 bases line up with TRBD1. Losses at the gene ends were 4 bases for V and 9 bases for J; bases not matched to a gene: 3. The germline V gene has CDR1 SGHTA and CDR2 FQGNSA. This CDR3 is 12 amino acids long. CDR3 sequence (DNA): TGTGCCAGCAGCTGGGGGACAGGGCAAGCTTTCTTT. It specifies CASSWGTGQAFF.

The J gene is TRBJ2-2, the V gene TRBV5-6; D may be TRBD2 (5 bases). In germline, CDR1 is SGHDT, CDR2 YYEEEE. Trimming removed 1 base at V and 1 base at J, with 11 bases between. CDR3 length: 16 residues. The DNA of the CDR3 is TGTGCCAGCAGCTTGTACCCTAGCCTGAACACCGGGGAGCTGTTTTTT. It specifies CASSLYPSLNTGELFF.

The V call is TRBV6-5, the J call TRBJ1-2, with D possibly matching TRBD1 (6 bases). The CDR3 consists of 12 residues. Looked up from germline, CDR1 is MNHEY and CDR2 is SVGAGI. Trimming took off 7 bases at V and 3 bases at J, with 9 bases between the two ends. CDR3 nucleotide sequence: TGTGCCAGCAACGACAGGCACTATGGCTACACCTTC. As protein: CASNDRHYGYTF.

This chain links TRBV27 with TRBJ2-7, with a weak D call TRBD2 (5 bases). This CDR3 contains 13 residues. Trimming stripped 5 bases from V and 0 bases from J, with 8 bases between. CDR1 and CDR2 from the germline V gene are MNHEY and SMNVEV (reference sequence). The CDR3 here is CASSKDYSYEQYF. CDR3 nucleotide sequence: TGTGCCAGCAGTAAAGACTACTCCTACGAGCAGTACTTC.

The chain has TRBV29-1 and TRBJ1-2; no definite D call. Per germline, CDR1 SQVTM and CDR2 ANQGSEA. The CDR3 is 13 residues long. V lost 7 bases, J lost 6 bases, and 18 bases lay in between. CDR3: CSASPWAENGYTF. DNA for the CDR3: TGCAGCGCCTCGCCGTGGGCCGAAAATGGCTACACCTTC. Supplemented by reference TRBV29-1 and TRBJ1-2, the full variable domain reads SAVISQKPSRDICQRGTSLTIQCQVDSQVTMMFWYRQQPGQSLTLIATANQGSEATYESGFVIDKFPISRPNLTFSTLTVSNMSPEDSSIYLCSASPWAENGYTFGSGTRLTVV.

This clone has only one observation. The V call is TRBV6-1, the J call TRBJ2-1; perhaps TRBD1 as D (6 bases). V gave up 2 bases and J gave up 8 bases, with 22 bases separating them. Germline assignment: CDR1 MNHNS and CDR2 SASEGT. This CDR3 region has 17 residues. Here the CDR3 DNA reads TGTGCCAGCAGTGAAAATTCCCATTTGGGGGCCGGCGATGAGCAGTTCTTC. Encoded protein: CASSENSHLGAGDEQFF.

Turning to this clone: Germline and junction disagree at one end, which may indicate a read error. This sequence joins TRBV10-3 and TRBJ2-5; maybe TRBD1 (5 bases). Germline CDR1 is ENHRY and CDR2 is SYGVKD. There are 13 residues in the CDR3. In nucleotides, the CDR3 is TGTGCCATCAGTGGGACACTCCAAGGGACCCAGTACTTC. Its protein is CAISGTLQGTQYF.

The chain uses TRBV28 and TRBJ1-2; TRBD1 might be the D (6 bases). Looked up from germline, CDR1 is MDHEN and CDR2 is SYDVKM. The CDR3 has 11 amino acids. V was clipped by 5 bases and J by 7 bases, with 8 bases between them. The CDR3 DNA is TGTGCCAGCAGTCACAGGGCTGGCTACACCTTC. Residues: CASSHRAGYTF.

The V call is TRBV5-1, the J call TRBJ2-5; 8 nucleotides align to TRBD2. The germline V gene has CDR1 SGHRS and CDR2 YFSETQ. The length of the CDR3 is 15 residues. Losses at the gene ends were 4 bases for V and 1 base for J; bases not matched to a gene: 6. CDR3 protein: CASSRTLAGQETQYF. The CDR3 region has the DNA TGCGCCAGCAGCCGGACCCTAGCGGGCCAAGAGACCCAGTACTTC.

This chain joins TRBV29-1 and TRBJ2-7, with TRBD1 identical over 9 bases. CDR3 length: 12 residues. Losses at the gene ends were 6 bases for V and 2 bases for J; bases not matched to a gene: 2. Looked up from germline, CDR1 is SQVTM and CDR2 is ANQGSEA. CDR3 sequence: CSVGTGPYEQYF. The CDR3 DNA reads as TGCAGCGTCGGGACAGGGCCCTACGAGCAGTACTTC.

The CDR3 is CASSLVTSTSDTQYF. The CDR3 DNA reads as TGTGCCAGCAGCTTGGTTACTAGCACCTCAGATACGCAGTATTTT. This sequence joins TRBV5-4 and TRBJ2-3, with D possibly TRBD2 on 6 matching bases. Trimming left V 0 bases short and J 4 bases short, with 12 bases between. The CDR3 is made up of 15 amino acids. Germline-derived CDR1 and CDR2 are SGHNT and YYREEE (reference sequence).